The clone carrying this T cell receptor beta chain was seen ten or more times. Its antigen is as yet unknown. TCRdb passed the 5' RACE reads through MiXCR, listing each CDR3 protein once. The sample carries fewer than 250,000 distinct CDR3 sequences, 7.5% recorded once. These data belong to a study of identical twins. Study-level points and caveats: Not following the same donors, the study drew its conclusions from cross-sectional statistical analysis. In cord blood, abundant beta clonotypes had fewer insertions; memory showed no trend. Among monozygotic twins, out-of-frame TCR alpha sharing exceeded what models predicted.

V lost 0 bases, J lost 7 bases, and 14 bases lay in between. Germline V gives CDR1 SGHDT, CDR2 YYEEEE. The CDR3 is made up of 15 amino acids. These records were also assigned to another study, of yellow fever vaccine responses in identical twins.

The sample taken for sequencing was CD8+ T cells sorted from blood. The clonotype originates from a woman under 30 in good health. The rearrangement links TRBV5-6 to TRBJ2-1; D gene ambiguous. The CDR3 sequence: CASSLGRYGTNEQFF. The CDR3 coding sequence is TGTGCCAGCAGCTTGGGTCGATACGGCACAAATGAGCAGTTCTTC.